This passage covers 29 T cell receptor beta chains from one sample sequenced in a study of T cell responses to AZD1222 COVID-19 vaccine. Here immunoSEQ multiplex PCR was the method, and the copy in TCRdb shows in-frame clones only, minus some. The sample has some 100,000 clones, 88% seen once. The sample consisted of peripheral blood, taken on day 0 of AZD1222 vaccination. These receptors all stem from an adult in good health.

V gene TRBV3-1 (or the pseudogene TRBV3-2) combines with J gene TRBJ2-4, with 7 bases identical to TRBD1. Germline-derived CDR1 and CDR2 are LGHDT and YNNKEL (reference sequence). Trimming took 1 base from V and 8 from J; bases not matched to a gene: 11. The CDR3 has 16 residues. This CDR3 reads CASSQGWGPGTDIQYF. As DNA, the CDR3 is TGTGCCAGCAGCCAAGGGTGGGGACCCGGGACAGACATTCAGTACTTC.

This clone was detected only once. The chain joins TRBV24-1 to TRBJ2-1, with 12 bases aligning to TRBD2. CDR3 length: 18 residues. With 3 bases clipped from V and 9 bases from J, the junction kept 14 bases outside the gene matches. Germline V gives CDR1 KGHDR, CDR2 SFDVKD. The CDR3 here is CATSDPTTSGGAIGEQFF. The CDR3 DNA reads TGTGCCACCAGTGATCCTACGACTAGCGGGGGAGCAATCGGTGAGCAGTTCTTC.

The CDR3 is CASSPTGQPQHF. The DNA of the CDR3 is TGTGCCAGCAGTCCGACCGGGCAGCCCCAGCATTTT. The V and J genes are TRBV11-2 and TRBJ1-5; D uncertain. The V gene lost 6 bases and the J gene lost 7 bases, with 10 bases spanning the gap. Germline V gene sequence: CDR1 SGHAT, CDR2 FQNNGV. The CDR3 is 12 residues long.

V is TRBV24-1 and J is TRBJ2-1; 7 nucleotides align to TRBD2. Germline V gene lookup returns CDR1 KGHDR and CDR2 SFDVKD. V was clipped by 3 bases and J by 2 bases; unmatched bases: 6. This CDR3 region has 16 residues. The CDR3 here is CATSDPGLGPYNEQFF. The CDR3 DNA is TGTGCCACCAGTGATCCTGGACTAGGCCCCTACAATGAGCAGTTCTTC.

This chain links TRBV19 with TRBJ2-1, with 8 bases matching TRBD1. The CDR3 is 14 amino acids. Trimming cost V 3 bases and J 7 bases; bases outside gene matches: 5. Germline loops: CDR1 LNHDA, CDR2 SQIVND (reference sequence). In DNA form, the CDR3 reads TGTGCCAGTAGTATGAGGGACAGGAGTAATGAGCAGTTCTTC. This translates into CASSMRDRSNEQFF.

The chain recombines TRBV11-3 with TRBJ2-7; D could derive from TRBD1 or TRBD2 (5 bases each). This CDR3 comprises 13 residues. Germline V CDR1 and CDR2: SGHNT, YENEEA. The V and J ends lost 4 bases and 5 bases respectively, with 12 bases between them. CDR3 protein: CASSYPVGDEQYF. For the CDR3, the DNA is TGTGCCAGCAGCTACCCTGTGGGGGACGAGCAGTACTTC.

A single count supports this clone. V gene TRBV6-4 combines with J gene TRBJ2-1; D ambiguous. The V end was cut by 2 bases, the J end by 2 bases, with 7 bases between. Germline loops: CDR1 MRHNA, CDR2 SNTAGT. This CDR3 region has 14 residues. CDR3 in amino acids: CASSDGFPYNEQFF. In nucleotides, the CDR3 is TGTGCCAGCAGTGACGGGTTCCCCTACAATGAGCAGTTCTTC.

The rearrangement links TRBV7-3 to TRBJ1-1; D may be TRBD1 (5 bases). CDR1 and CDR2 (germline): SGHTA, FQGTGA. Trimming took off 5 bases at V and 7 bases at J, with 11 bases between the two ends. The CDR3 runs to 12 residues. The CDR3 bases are TGTGCCAGCAGCCGTCCGGGGGGTGAAGCTTTCTTT. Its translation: CASSRPGGEAFF.

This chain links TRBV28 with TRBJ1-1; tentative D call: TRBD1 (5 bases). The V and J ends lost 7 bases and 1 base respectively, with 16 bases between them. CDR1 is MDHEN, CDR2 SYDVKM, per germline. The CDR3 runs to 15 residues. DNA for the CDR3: TGTGCCAGCAACTATGCTACCCAGGGGAACACTGAAGCTTTCTTT. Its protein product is CASNYATQGNTEAFF.

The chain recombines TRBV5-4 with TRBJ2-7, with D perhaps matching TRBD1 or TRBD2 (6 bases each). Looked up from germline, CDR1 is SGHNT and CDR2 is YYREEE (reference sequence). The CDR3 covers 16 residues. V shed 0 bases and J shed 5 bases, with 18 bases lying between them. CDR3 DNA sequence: TGTGCCAGCAGCTTGGCCGGGGGCGCTCTGTACAACGAGCAGTACTTC. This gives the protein CASSLAGGALYNEQYF.

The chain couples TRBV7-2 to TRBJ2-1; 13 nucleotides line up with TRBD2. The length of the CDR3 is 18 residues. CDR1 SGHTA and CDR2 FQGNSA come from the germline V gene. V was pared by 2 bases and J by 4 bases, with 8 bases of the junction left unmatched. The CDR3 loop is CASSLLLAGGPGYNEQFF. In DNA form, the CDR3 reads TGTGCCAGCAGCTTACTACTAGCGGGAGGGCCGGGTTACAATGAGCAGTTCTTC.

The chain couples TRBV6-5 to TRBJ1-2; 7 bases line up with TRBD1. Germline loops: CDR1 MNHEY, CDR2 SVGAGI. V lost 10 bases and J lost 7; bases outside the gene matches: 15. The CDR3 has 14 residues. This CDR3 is CATDPGGTVGGYTF. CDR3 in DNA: TGTGCCACCGATCCGGGCGGGACAGTCGGTGGCTACACCTTC.

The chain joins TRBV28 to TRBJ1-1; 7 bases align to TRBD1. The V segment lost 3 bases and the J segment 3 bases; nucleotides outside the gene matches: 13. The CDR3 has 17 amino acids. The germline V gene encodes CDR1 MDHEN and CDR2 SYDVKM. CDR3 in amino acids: CASSFPGTGTEYTEAFF. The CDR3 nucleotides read TGTGCCAGCAGTTTCCCAGGTACCGGGACAGAGTACACTGAAGCTTTCTTT.

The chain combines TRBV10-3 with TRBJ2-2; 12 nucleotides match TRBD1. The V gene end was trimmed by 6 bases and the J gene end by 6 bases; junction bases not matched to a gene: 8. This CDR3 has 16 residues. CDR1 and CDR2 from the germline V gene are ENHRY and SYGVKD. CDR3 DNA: TGTGCCATCAGACCGGGACAGGGGGCTGGGGCCGGGGAGCTGTTTTTT. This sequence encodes CAIRPGQGAGAGELFF.

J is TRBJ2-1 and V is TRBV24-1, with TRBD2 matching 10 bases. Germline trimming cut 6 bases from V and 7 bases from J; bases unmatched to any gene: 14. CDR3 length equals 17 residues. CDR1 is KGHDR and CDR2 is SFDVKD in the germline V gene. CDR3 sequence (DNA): TGTGCCACCAGTAAGCGGGAGGGCCTAGGAGCCCCTAATGAGCAGTTCTTC. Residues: CATSKREGLGAPNEQFF.

Here the CDR3 reads CASSSQGSIQYF. The CDR3 DNA reads TGTGCCAGCAGTTCACAGGGGAGCATTCAGTACTTC. J is TRBJ2-4 and V is TRBV6-1; 7 bases align to TRBD1. V lost 5 bases and J lost 9; bases outside the gene matches: 4. In germline, CDR1 is MNHNS, CDR2 SASEGT. The CDR3 is 12 residues long.

CDR3 amino acids: CASSQPTSGANTGELFF. The CDR3 region has the DNA TGTGCCAGCAGCCAACCTACTAGCGGAGCGAACACCGGGGAGCTGTTTTTT. The gene calls are TRBV5-4 and TRBJ2-2, with 8 nucleotides matching TRBD2. The germline gives CDR1 SGHNT, CDR2 YYREEE (reference sequence). The CDR3 length is 17 residues. Trimming took 4 bases from V and 0 from J; bases not matched to a gene: 8. The full variable domain, with the rest looked up from reference TRBV5-4 and TRBJ2-2, is ETGVTQSPTHLIKTRGQQVTLRCSSQSGHNTVSWYQQALGQGPQFIFQYYREEENGRGNFPPRFSGLQFPNYSSELNVNALELDDSALYLCASSQPTSGANTGELFFGEGSRLTVL.

Here the CDR3 DNA reads TGCGCCAGCAGCAAGGGATCCTACGAGCAGTACTTC. Protein sequence: CASSKGSYEQYF. V usage is TRBV5-1 and J usage is TRBJ2-7, with D unclear. Germline lookup yields CDR1 SGHRS and CDR2 YFSETQ. V was pared by 4 bases and J by 1 base, with 6 bases between. The CDR3 is made up of 12 amino acids. Variable domain in full (rest from reference TRBV5-1 and TRBJ2-7): KAGVTQTPRYLIKTRGQQVTLSCSPISGHRSVSWYQQTPGQGLQFLFEYFSETQRNKGNFPGRFSGRQFSNSRSEMNVSTLELGDSALYLCASSKGSYEQYFGPGTRLTVT.

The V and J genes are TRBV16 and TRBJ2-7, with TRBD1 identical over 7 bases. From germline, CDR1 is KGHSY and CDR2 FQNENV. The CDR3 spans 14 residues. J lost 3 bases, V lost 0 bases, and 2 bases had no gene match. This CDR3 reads CASSQSRTGYEQYF. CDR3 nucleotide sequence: TGTGCCAGCAGCCAATCGCGGACAGGCTACGAGCAGTACTTC.

The CDR3 spells CASSLSRGGGHEQFF. In DNA, the CDR3 is TGTGCCAGCAGCTTAAGTAGAGGGGGCGGTCATGAGCAGTTCTTC. The rearrangement links TRBV11-3 to TRBJ2-1, with 7 bases that match TRBD1. The V segment lost 2 bases and the J segment 8 bases; nucleotides outside the gene matches: 9. The germline CDR1 and CDR2 sequences are SGHNT and YENEEA. This CDR3 is 15 amino acids long.

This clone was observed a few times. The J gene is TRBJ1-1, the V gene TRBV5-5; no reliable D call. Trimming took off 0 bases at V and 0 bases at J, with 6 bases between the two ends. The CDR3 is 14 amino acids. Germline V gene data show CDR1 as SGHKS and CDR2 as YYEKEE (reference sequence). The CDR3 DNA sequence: TGTGCCAGCAGCTTGGTACATATGAACACTGAAGCTTTCTTT. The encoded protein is CASSLVHMNTEAFF.

This CDR3 is CASYSGTGPEKLFF. CDR3 bases: TGTGCCAGCTATTCCGGGACAGGGCCCGAAAAACTGTTTTTT. J is TRBJ1-4 and V is TRBV18, with 9 bases that match TRBD1. Unmatched junction bases numbered 8, after V lost 7 bases and J lost 8 bases. The CDR3 contains 14 residues. CDR1 KGHSH and CDR2 LQKENI come from the germline V gene.

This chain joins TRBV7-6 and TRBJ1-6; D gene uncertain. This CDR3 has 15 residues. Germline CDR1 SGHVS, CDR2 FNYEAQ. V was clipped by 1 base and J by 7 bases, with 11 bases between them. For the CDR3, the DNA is TGTGCCAGCAGCTTAGGGCCATCACCCAATTCACCCCTCCACTTT. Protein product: CASSLGPSPNSPLHF.

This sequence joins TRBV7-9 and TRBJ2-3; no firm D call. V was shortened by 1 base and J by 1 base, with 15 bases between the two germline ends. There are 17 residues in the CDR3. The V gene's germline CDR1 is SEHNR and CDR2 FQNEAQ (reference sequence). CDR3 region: CASSLGRDLPGTDTQYF. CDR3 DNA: TGTGCCAGCAGCTTAGGAAGGGATCTTCCAGGCACAGATACGCAGTATTTT.

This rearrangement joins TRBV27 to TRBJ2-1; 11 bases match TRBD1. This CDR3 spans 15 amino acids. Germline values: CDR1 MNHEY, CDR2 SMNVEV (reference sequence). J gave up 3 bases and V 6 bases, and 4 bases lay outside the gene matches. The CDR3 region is CASRLGTGGYNEQFF. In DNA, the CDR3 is TGTGCCAGCAGACTAGGGACAGGGGGCTACAATGAGCAGTTCTTC.

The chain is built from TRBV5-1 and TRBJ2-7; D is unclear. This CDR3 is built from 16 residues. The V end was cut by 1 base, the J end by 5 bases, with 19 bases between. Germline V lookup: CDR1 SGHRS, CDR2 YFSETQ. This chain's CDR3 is CASSLSRGSTIHEQYF. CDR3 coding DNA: TGCGCCAGCAGCTTGTCCCGAGGCAGTACGATCCACGAGCAGTACTTC.

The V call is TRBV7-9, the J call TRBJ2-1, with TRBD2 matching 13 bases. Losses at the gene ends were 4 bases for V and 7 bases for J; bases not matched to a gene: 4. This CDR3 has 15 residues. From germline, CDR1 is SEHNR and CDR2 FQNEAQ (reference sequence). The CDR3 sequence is CASSSGTSGTNEQFF. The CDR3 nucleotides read TGTGCCAGCAGCTCAGGGACTAGCGGGACGAATGAGCAGTTCTTC.

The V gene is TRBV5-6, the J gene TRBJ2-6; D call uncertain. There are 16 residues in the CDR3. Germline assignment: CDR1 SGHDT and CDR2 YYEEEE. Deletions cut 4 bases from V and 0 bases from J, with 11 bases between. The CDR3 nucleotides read TGTGCCAGCAGCCCCCCCACTGCCTCTGGGGCCAACGTCCTGACTTTC. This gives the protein CASSPPTASGANVLTF.

CDR3 in amino acids: CSASPGTDSPLHF. CDR3 coding DNA: TGCAGTGCTAGTCCCGGGACTGATTCACCCCTCCACTTT. The chain couples TRBV20-1 to TRBJ1-6; TRBD1 is a possible D gene (5 bases). From germline, CDR1 is DFQATT and CDR2 SNEGSKA (reference sequence). The CDR3 extends over 13 amino acids. V lost 3 bases and J 8 bases, leaving 11 bases between the germline ends.